Following are 5 T cell receptor beta chains from one sample sequenced in a study of shared clonotypes between healthy human individuals. Sequencing was performed with immunoSEQ multiplex PCR; in TCRdb, only in-frame clones are kept and a portion is missing. This sample has over a million clones, with approximately 80% found just once. The sequencing sample was made of memory CD4+ T cells from PBMCs. The subset was: CD45RA-negative fraction. The receptors originated from a young man in good health. Some clones in this sample may be carry-over from other donors' samples.

The chain is built from TRBV27 and TRBJ2-5; D is possibly TRBD2 (6 bases). CDR3 size: 15 residues. CDR1 and CDR2 (germline): MNHEY, SMNVEV (reference sequence). With 5 bases removed from V and 4 bases from J, the gap between germline ends came to 17 bases. The CDR3 loop is CASSAAGGVGETQYF. CDR3 sequence (DNA): TGTGCCAGCAGTGCCGCCGGCGGGGTGGGAGAGACCCAGTACTTC.

On this clone: The sample contains more than one DNA sequence encoding this CDR3. The rearrangement joins TRBV6-5 to TRBJ2-5, with a weak D call TRBD1 (6 bases). Deletions cut 0 bases from V and 7 bases from J, with 6 bases between. CDR1 is MNHEY, CDR2 SVGAGI, per germline. The CDR3 is 12 amino acids. CDR3 bases: TGTGCCAGCAGTTACTCGACAGGGACCCAGTACTTC. It encodes CASSYSTGTQYF.

Note on this clone: The sample carries other DNA sequences with the same CDR3. This rearrangement joins TRBV18 to TRBJ2-7; D is perhaps TRBD2 (6 bases). The CDR3 contains 13 residues. The germline CDR1 and CDR2 sequences are KGHSH and LQKENI. V shed 3 bases and J shed 4 bases, with 10 bases lying between them. CDR3 DNA sequence: TGTGCCAGCTCACCGGGGGGTGAGTACGAGCAGTACTTC. This gives the protein CASSPGGEYEQYF.

This chain connects TRBV28 to TRBJ1-5; D remains unclear. V dropped 7 bases and J dropped 7 bases, with 23 bases sitting between them. Germline assignment: CDR1 MDHEN and CDR2 SYDVKM. This CDR3 comprises 16 residues. The chain's CDR3 is CASTSLIAKGAQPQHF. The CDR3 DNA reads as TGTGCCAGCACGTCTTTGATCGCGAAGGGTGCACAGCCCCAGCATTTT. Full variable domain (outside the CDR3, taken from reference TRBV28 and TRBJ1-5): DVKVTQSSRYLVKRTGEKVFLECVQDMDHENMFWYRQDPGLGLRLIYFSYDVKMKEKGDIPEGYSVSREKKERFSLILESASTNQTSMYLCASTSLIAKGAQPQHFGDGTRLSIL.

This chain joins TRBV18 and TRBJ2-7; D remains unclear. The V gene lost 6 bases and the J gene lost 5 bases, with 14 bases spanning the gap. Germline CDR1 reads KGHSH; CDR2 reads LQKENI. CDR3 length: 13 residues. The CDR3 loop is CASSQQLDDEQYF. The CDR3 nucleotides are TGTGCCAGCTCCCAACAGTTAGACGACGAGCAGTACTTC.